These T cell receptor beta chains were read from a single sample in a study of beta chain features in type 1 diabetes. The assay was immunoSEQ multiplex PCR, and TCRdb's table has in-frame clones only and misses some. The sample holds 300,000 to 350,000 clones, about 13% seen once. The sample was naive CD4+ T cells from blood. Receptors were obtained from a young woman with type 1 diabetes. Both conserved end residues are part of each CDR3. D genes are given only for firm matches. Clone size appears in some rows only: once, few, many, or a class for an expanded clone.

V gene	clone size	D gene	J gene	CDR3 DNA	CDR3 protein
TRBV28	few	.	TRBJ2-7	TGTGCCAGCAGTGCGACGGGCTACGAGCAGTACTTC	CASSATGYEQYF
TRBV19	few	TRBD1	TRBJ2-1	TGTGCCAGTACCCCCGGACAGGTGGTCCGATGGAATGAGCAGTTCTTC	CASTPGQVVRWNEQFF
TRBV27	.	TRBD1	TRBJ2-7	TGTGCCAGCAGTTTATCAGGGACAGGGTACTACGAGCAGTACTTC	CASSLSGTGYYEQYF
TRBV5-4	.	TRBD2	TRBJ2-1	TGTGCCAGCAGCCTGACATCCGGCAGCGGGACCTACAATGAGCAGTTCTTC	CASSLTSGSGTYNEQFF
TRBV25-1	.	.	TRBJ1-1	TGTGCCAGCAGTCGGCAGGGGTGGACTGAAGCTTTCTTT	CASSRQGWTEAFF
TRBV27	.	TRBD1	TRBJ1-2	TGTGCCAGCAGTTTCAGGACAGGGGACTATGGCTACACCTTC	CASSFRTGDYGYTF
TRBV15	.	TRBD2	TRBJ2-7	TGTGCCACCGACCGCGGACTAGCGGTTCGCGAGCAGTACTTC	CATDRGLAVREQYF
TRBV11-2	.	.	TRBJ1-5	TGTGCCAGCAGCTGGGGGCAGGGTTTCTATCAGCCCCAGCATTTT	CASSWGQGFYQPQHF
TRBV6-5	few	TRBD2	TRBJ2-5	TGTGCCAGCAGTTACTCGAGACTAGCGGTCCAAGAGACCCAGTACTTC	CASSYSRLAVQETQYF
TRBV30	.	TRBD1	TRBJ2-7	TGTGCCTGCCCCGGACAGGTTGGCTCCTACGAGCAGTACTTC	CACPGQVGSYEQYF
TRBV5-4	few	TRBD2	TRBJ2-3	TGTGCCAGCAGCCCACCCCCTAGCGGCAAAACCACAGATACGCAGTATTTT	CASSPPPSGKTTDTQYF
TRBV7-9	few	TRBD1	TRBJ1-2	TGTGCCAGCAGTCCTGGACAGGACTATGGCTACACCTTC	CASSPGQDYGYTF
TRBV30	few	.	TRBJ2-5	TGTGCCTGGCAGGGGTTACAAGAGACCCAGTACTTC	CAWQGLQETQYF
TRBV28	.	.	TRBJ2-1	TGTGCCAGCACCGAAAGGGGGGGTGAGCAGTTCTTC	CASTERGGEQFF
TRBV7-2	few	.	TRBJ2-1	TGTGCCAGCAGCTTAGGGCCACACAATGAGCAGTTCTTC	CASSLGPHNEQFF
TRBV30	.	TRBD2	TRBJ2-3	TGTGCCTGGACTCTTAGCGGGAGGCCCACAGATACGCAGTATTTT	CAWTLSGRPTDTQYF
TRBV20-1	.	.	TRBJ2-1	TGCAGTGCTGGTAGCACGCGAGAGCAGTTCTTC	CSAGSTREQFF